This is a list of T cell receptor beta chains from one sample in a study of T-cell reconstitution after alpha-beta-depleted transplantation in children. TCRdb fed the PCR reads into MiXCR, producing one record per CDR3 protein. The data contain 440,000 or so distinct CDR3 sequences, 43% of them singletons. The sequenced sample was PBMCs, obtained before TCRalphabeta/CD19-depleted stem cell transplant. Every receptor here comes from a girl between 2 and 10 years old with aplastic anemia, due to receive a stem cell transplant. Each CDR3 is given with its conserved first and last residue. Fields, in order: clone size, V gene, D gene, J gene, CDR3 protein, CDR3 DNA. D genes are given only for firm matches. Clone size is not always given. Where it is, it says once, few, many or a class for expanded clones.

.	TRBV6-2/TRBV6-3	.	TRBJ2-7	CASSYGEDYEQYF	TGTGCCAGCAGTTACGGAGAAGACTACGAGCAGTACTTC
many	TRBV5-1	TRBD2	TRBJ2-1	CASSLKRERNNEQFF	TGCGCCAGCAGCTTGAAGCGGGAGCGCAACAATGAGCAGTTCTTC
.	TRBV20-1	TRBD1	TRBJ2-7	CSAGLTGYPYEQYF	TGCAGTGCTGGTTTGACAGGGTATCCCTACGAGCAGTACTTC
many	TRBV7-6	TRBD1	TRBJ1-1	CASSPSDRESAEAFF	TGTGCCAGCAGCCCGTCGGACAGGGAGAGCGCTGAAGCTTTCTTT
once	TRBV15	.	TRBJ2-1	CATSRAGEGDNEQFF	TGTGCCACCAGCAGGGCAGGGGAAGGGGACAATGAGCAGTTCTTC
.	TRBV12-3/TRBV12-4	TRBD2	TRBJ2-3	CASSPMGLAGDTQYF	TGTGCCAGCAGCCCAATGGGACTAGCGGGAGATACGCAGTATTTT
.	TRBV12-3/TRBV12-4	TRBD2	TRBJ2-7	CASTTSGRPYEQYF	TGTGCCAGTACTACTAGCGGGAGGCCCTACGAGCAGTACTTC
.	TRBV6-5	.	TRBJ2-7	CASSLGGGDKAQYF	TGTGCCAGCAGTTTGGGAGGTGGGGATAAGGCGCAGTACTTC
.	TRBV7-9	.	TRBJ2-1	CASSVTGPQSATNEQFF	TGTGCCAGCAGCGTGACCGGGCCACAGTCCGCTACGAATGAGCAGTTCTTC
many	TRBV4-1	.	TRBJ2-1	CASSQDRGYNDQFF	TGCGCCAGCAGCCAAGACAGGGGCTACAATGATCAGTTCTTC
many	TRBV7-2	.	TRBJ2-7	CASSLAGGAVYEQYF	TGTGCCAGCAGCTTAGCAGGAGGAGCCGTCTACGAGCAGTACTTC
many	TRBV7-3	.	TRBJ1-1	CASSFYRESNTEAFF	TGTGCCAGCAGCTTCTACAGGGAATCGAACACTGAAGCTTTCTTT
.	TRBV21-1	.	TRBJ1-2	CASRQGHYGYTF	TGTGCCAGCAGGCAGGGTCACTATGGCTACACCTTC
.	TRBV30	.	TRBJ2-7	CAWTSVGVGEQYF	TGTGCCTGGACCTCAGTGGGGGTAGGCGAGCAGTACTTC
.	TRBV2	.	TRBJ2-5	CASSDTNQETQYF	TGTGCCAGCAGTGACACCAACCAAGAGACCCAGTACTTC
.	TRBV28	.	TRBJ2-7	CASSSPLIGYEQYF	TGTGCCAGCAGTTCCCCCCTGATCGGCTACGAGCAGTACTTC
.	TRBV29-1	.	TRBJ2-5	CSVEITRETQYF	TGCAGCGTTGAAATTACGAGGGAGACCCAGTACTTC
many	TRBV7-9	.	TRBJ2-7	CASSADGGSYEQYF	TGTGCCAGCAGCGCTGACGGGGGCTCCTACGAGCAGTACTTC
few	TRBV10-3	.	TRBJ2-6	CAITETAGANVLTF	TGTGCCATCACCGAAACGGCAGGGGCCAACGTCCTGACTTTC
few	TRBV9	TRBD1	TRBJ1-3	CASSLGQRSGNTIYF	TGTGCCAGCAGCCTGGGACAGCGCTCTGGAAACACCATATATTTT
.	TRBV7-2	TRBD2	TRBJ2-1	CASSPGRETYNEQFF	TGTGCCAGCAGCCCCGGGCGGGAGACCTACAATGAGCAGTTCTTC
.	TRBV7-2	.	TRBJ2-1	CASSPVYTYNEQFF	TGTGCCAGCAGCCCCGTTTACACCTACAATGAGCAGTTCTTC
many	TRBV4-2	.	TRBJ2-6	CASTGGGANVLTF	TGTGCCAGCACCGGAGGTGGGGCCAACGTCCTGACTTTC
.	TRBV7-9	.	TRBJ2-7	CASSSLGQGSYEQYF	TGTGCCAGCAGCTCCCTCGGGCAGGGCTCCTACGAGCAGTACTTC
many	TRBV3-1	.	TRBJ2-2	CASSHWGANTGELFF	TGTGCCAGCAGCCACTGGGGAGCGAACACCGGGGAGCTGTTTTTT
.	TRBV28	TRBD2	TRBJ2-1	CASSATSAADEQFF	TGTGCCAGCAGTGCCACTAGCGCAGCCGATGAGCAGTTCTTC
many	TRBV20-1	TRBD2	TRBJ2-5	CSARDIRTSAQETQYF	TGCAGTGCTAGAGATATCCGGACTAGCGCCCAAGAGACCCAGTACTTC
few	TRBV11-2	TRBD2	TRBJ2-1	CASSLVSSGSPNEQFF	TGTGCCAGCAGCTTAGTATCCAGCGGGAGCCCCAATGAGCAGTTCTTC
.	TRBV7-2	.	TRBJ2-1	CASSLERLAPYNEQFF	TGTGCCAGCAGCTTAGAGCGTCTAGCGCCCTACAATGAGCAGTTCTTC
few	TRBV2	TRBD2	TRBJ2-3	CASFRLAGGDTQYF	TGTGCCAGCTTTAGACTAGCGGGGGGAGATACGCAGTATTTT
.	TRBV6-5	.	TRBJ2-1	CASRYSEAVWNEQFF	TGTGCCAGCAGGTATAGCGAGGCCGTATGGAATGAGCAGTTCTTC
.	TRBV6-1	.	TRBJ1-1	CASSPTTEGVTEAFF	TGTGCCAGCAGTCCAACGACAGAAGGAGTCACTGAAGCTTTCTTT
.	TRBV7-2	TRBD2	TRBJ2-7	CASSLAGGFYEQSF	TGTGCCAGCAGCTTAGCGGGGGGGTTCTACGAGCAGTCCTTC
.	TRBV5-6	TRBD1	TRBJ1-1	CASSASQGVTEAFF	TGTGCCAGCAGTGCGAGTCAGGGGGTCACTGAAGCTTTCTTT
.	TRBV6-1	.	TRBJ2-5	CASSRVPGKTQYF	TGTGCCAGCAGCAGGGTGCCCGGAAAGACCCAGTACTTC
many	TRBV4-1	TRBD1	TRBJ1-2	CASSAQTGVSYGYTF	TGCGCCAGCAGCGCTCAGACAGGGGTTTCGTATGGCTACACCTTC
many	TRBV30	TRBD2	TRBJ2-7	CAGASGSYEQYF	TGTGCCGGGGCTAGCGGCTCCTACGAGCAGTACTTC
few	TRBV3-1	TRBD2	TRBJ2-7	CASSISGTPYEQYF	TGTGCCAGCAGCATTAGCGGGACCCCCTACGAGCAGTACTTC
many	TRBV12-3/TRBV12-4	TRBD2	TRBJ2-7	CASSLAGGADEQYF	TGTGCCAGCAGTCTAGCGGGAGGGGCGGACGAGCAGTACTTC
.	TRBV5-8	TRBD1	TRBJ1-1	CASSLAGTANTEAFF	TGTGCCAGCAGCTTGGCCGGGACAGCGAACACTGAAGCTTTCTTT
many	TRBV19	TRBD1	TRBJ1-1	CASSIQGQPAFF	TGTGCCAGTAGTATACAGGGACAGCCGGCTTTCTTT
many	TRBV20-1	TRBD1	TRBJ1-2	CSARGTGTGLNYGYTF	TGCAGTGCTAGAGGCACCGGGACAGGGCTTAACTATGGCTACACCTTC
.	TRBV15	.	TRBJ1-2	CATSRVVAGQGYGYTF	TGTGCCACCAGCAGAGTTGTGGCAGGGCAAGGCTATGGCTACACCTTC
.	TRBV5-1	.	TRBJ2-3	CASSPPDSDTDTQYF	TGCGCCAGCAGCCCCCCTGACAGTGACACAGATACGCAGTATTTT
many	TRBV25-1	.	TRBJ2-3	CASSDPQGRADTQYF	TGTGCCAGCAGTGATCCCCAGGGTAGGGCAGATACGCAGTATTTT
few	TRBV5-1	.	TRBJ2-2	CASSWSAGELFF	TGCGCCAGCAGCTGGAGTGCCGGGGAGCTGTTTTTT